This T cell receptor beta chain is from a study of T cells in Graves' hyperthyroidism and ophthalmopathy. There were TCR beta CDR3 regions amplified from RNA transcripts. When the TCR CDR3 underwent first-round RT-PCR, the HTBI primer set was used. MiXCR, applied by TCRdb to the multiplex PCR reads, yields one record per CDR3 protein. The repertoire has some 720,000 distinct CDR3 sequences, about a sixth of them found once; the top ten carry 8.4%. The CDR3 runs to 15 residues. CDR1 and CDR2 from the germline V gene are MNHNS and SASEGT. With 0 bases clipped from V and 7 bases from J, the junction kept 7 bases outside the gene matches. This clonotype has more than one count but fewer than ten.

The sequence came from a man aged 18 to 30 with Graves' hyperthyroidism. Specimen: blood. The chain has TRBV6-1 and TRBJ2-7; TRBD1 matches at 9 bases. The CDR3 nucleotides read TGTGCCAGCAGTGAAGCCGGGGGACAGGGTGGTGAGCAGTACTTC. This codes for CASSEAGGQGGEQYF.